This T cell receptor (beta chain) was sequenced during a study of cytomegalovirus exposure and HLA in healthy donors. Study-wide background: One earlier analysis, a look at 180 million or so T cells, found some 120 million unique TCR beta sequences. Overall study findings and caveats: Earlier analysis looked at TCR beta V segments, and most were productive about 90% or about 30% of the time. Researchers reported in a later analysis that common viral pathogens appeared linked to several top clusters.

Worth noting for this clone: The antigen remains unidentified.

The germline V gene has CDR1 SGHRS and CDR2 YFSETQ. The CDR3 runs to 16 residues. J gave up 4 bases and V 0 bases, and 5 bases lay outside the gene matches. The study ran its PCR with 60 Vbeta and 13 Jbeta primers. Method: immunoSEQ multiplex PCR; TCRdb's copy keeps in-frame clones and lacks some. The repertoire holds 130,000 or so clones, with about three quarters as singletons. V gene TRBV5-1 combines with J gene TRBJ2-2; 8 nucleotides align to TRBD2. This receptor was taken from a woman aged 18-29 years in good health and CMV-seronegative. Source material: PBMCs. For the CDR3, the DNA is TGCGCCAGCAGCTTGGCACTAGCGGAGGGCACCGGGGAGCTGTTTTTT. Its translation: CASSLALAEGTGELFF.